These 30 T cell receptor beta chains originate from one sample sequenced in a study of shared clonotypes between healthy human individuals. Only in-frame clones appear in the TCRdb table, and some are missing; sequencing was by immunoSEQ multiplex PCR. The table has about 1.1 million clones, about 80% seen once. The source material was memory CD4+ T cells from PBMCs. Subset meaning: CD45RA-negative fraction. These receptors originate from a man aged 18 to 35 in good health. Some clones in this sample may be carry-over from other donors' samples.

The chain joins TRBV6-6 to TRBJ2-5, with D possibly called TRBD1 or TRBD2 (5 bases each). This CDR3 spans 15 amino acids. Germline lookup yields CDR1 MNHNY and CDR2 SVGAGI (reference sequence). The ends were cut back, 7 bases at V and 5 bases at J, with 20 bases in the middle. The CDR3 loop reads CASTTASPGQETQYF. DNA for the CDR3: TGTGCCAGCACAACCGCGTCTCCGGGGCAGGAGACCCAGTACTTC.

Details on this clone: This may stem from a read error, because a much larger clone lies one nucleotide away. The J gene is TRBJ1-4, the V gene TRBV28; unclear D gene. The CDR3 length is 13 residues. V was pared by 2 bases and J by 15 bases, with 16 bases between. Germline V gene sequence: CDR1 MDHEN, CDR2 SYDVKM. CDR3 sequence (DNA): TGTGCCAGCAGTTTAGACGGGGTCCGATCTTTGTTTTTT. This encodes CASSLDGVRSLFF.

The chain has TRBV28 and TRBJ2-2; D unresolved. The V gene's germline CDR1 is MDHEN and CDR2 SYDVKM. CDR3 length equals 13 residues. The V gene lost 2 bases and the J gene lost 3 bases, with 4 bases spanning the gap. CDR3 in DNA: TGTGCCAGCAGTTTAATGCACACCGGGGAGCTGTTTTTT. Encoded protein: CASSLMHTGELFF.

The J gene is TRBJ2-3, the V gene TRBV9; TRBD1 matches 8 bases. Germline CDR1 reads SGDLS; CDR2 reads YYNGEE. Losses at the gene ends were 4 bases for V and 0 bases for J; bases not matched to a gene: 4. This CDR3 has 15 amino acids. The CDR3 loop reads CASSLTGDSTDTQYF. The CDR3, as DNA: TGTGCCAGCAGCTTGACAGGGGATAGCACAGATACGCAGTATTTT.

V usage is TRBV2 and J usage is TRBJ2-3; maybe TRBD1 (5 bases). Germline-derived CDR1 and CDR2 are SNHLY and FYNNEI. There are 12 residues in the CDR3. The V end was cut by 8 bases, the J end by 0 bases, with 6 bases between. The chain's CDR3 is CASGASTDTQYF. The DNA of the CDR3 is TGTGCCAGCGGGGCTAGCACAGATACGCAGTATTTT.

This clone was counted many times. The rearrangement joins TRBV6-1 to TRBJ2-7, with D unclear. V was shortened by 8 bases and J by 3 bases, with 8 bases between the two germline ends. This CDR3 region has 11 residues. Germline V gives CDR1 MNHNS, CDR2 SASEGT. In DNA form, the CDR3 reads TGTGCCAGCGGAGACTTCTACGAGCAGTACTTC. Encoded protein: CASGDFYEQYF.

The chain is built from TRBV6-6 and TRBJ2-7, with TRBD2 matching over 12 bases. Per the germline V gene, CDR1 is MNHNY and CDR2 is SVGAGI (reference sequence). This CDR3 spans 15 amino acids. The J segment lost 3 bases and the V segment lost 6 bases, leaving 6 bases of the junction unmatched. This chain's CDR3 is CASRPPTSGSYEQYF. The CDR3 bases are TGTGCCAGCAGACCACCGACTAGCGGGAGCTACGAGCAGTACTTC.

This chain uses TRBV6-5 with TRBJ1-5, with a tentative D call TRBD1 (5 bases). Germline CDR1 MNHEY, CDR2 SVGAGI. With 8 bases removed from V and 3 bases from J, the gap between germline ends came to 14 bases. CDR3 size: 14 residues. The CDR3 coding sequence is TGTGCCAGCGGCCGCCGAGGGGACAATCAGCCCCAGCATTTT. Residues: CASGRRGDNQPQHF.

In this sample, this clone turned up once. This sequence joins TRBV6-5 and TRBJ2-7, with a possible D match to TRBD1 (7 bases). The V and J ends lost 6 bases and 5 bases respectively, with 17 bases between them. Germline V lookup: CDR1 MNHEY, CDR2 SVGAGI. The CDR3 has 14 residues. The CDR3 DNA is TGTGCCAGCAGAACTCTGACAGGGAGGAACGAGCAGTACTTC. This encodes CASRTLTGRNEQYF.

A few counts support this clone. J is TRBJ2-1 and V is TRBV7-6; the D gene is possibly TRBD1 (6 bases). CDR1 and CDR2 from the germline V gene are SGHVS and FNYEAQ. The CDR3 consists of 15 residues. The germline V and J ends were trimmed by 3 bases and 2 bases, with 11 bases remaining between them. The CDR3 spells CASSLSQGPYNEQFF. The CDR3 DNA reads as TGTGCCAGCAGCTTGTCGCAGGGGCCCTACAATGAGCAGTTCTTC.

In DNA form, the CDR3 reads TGTGCCACCGGGGCGGGGACTAGCATCTACGAGCAGTACTTC. Its protein is CATGAGTSIYEQYF. The chain combines TRBV2 with TRBJ2-7; 9 positions agree with TRBD2. This CDR3 region has 14 residues. The junction had 10 bases not matched to a gene; V was cut back by 10 bases and J by 3 bases. CDR1 and CDR2 from the germline V gene are SNHLY and FYNNEI.

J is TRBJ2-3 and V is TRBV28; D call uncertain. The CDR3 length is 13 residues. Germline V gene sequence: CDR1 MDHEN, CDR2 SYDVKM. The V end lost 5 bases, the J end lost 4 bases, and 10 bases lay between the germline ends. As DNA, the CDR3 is TGTGCCAGCAGTCCCCAACTGGCAGATACGCAGTATTTT. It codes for CASSPQLADTQYF.

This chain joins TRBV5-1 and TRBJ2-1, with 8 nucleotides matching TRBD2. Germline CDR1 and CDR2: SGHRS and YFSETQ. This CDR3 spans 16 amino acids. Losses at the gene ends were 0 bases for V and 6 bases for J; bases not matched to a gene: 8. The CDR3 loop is CASSLASGRAINEQFF. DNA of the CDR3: TGCGCCAGCAGCTTGGCATCCGGGAGGGCCATCAATGAGCAGTTCTTC. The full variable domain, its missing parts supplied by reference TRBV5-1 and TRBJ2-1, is KAGVTQTPRYLIKTRGQQVTLSCSPISGHRSVSWYQQTPGQGLQFLFEYFSETQRNKGNFPGRFSGRQFSNSRSEMNVSTLELGDSALYLCASSLASGRAINEQFFGPGTRLTVL.

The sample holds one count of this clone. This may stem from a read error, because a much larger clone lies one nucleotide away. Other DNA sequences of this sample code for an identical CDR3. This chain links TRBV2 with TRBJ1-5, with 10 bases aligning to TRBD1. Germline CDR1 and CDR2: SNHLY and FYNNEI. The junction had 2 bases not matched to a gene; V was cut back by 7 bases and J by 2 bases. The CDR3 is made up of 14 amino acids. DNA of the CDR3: TGTGCCAGCACCGGGACAGGGGGCAATCAGCCCCAGCATTTT. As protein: CASTGTGGNQPQHF.

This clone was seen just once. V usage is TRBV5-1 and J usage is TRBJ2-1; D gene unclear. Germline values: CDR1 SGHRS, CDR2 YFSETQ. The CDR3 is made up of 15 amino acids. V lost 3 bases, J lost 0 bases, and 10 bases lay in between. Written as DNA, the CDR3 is TGCGCCAGCAGCTATTTCCAGAGCTCCTACAATGAGCAGTTCTTC. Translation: CASSYFQSSYNEQFF.

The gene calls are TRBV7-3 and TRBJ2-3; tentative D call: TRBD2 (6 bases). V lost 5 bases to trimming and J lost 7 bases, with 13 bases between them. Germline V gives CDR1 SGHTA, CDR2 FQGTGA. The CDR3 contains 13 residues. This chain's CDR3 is CASSPGVAHTQYF. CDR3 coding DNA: TGTGCCAGCAGCCCGGGGGTGGCGCATACGCAGTATTTT. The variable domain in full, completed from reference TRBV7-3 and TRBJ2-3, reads GAGVSQTPSNKVTEKGKYVELRCDPISGHTALYWYRQSLGQGPEFLIYFQGTGAADDSGLPNDRFFAVRPEGSVSTLKIQRTERGDSAVYLCASSPGVAHTQYFGPGTRLTVL.

The CDR3 loop is CASISREGLPETQYF. The CDR3 bases are TGTGCCAGCATTTCACGGGAGGGCCTTCCCGAGACCCAGTACTTC. The chain links TRBV2 to TRBJ2-5; 8 bases agree with TRBD2. Germline values: CDR1 SNHLY, CDR2 FYNNEI. The CDR3 loop spans 15 amino acids. V trimming: 7 bases; J trimming: 5 bases; junction bases outside the gene matches: 12.

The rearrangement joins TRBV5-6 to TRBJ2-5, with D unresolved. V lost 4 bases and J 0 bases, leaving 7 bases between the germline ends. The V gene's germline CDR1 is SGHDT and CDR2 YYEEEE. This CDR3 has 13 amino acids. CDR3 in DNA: TGTGCCAGCAGCCAGTGGTACCAAGAGACCCAGTACTTC. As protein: CASSQWYQETQYF.

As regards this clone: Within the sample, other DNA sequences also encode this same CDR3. CDR3: CASSPGRDQPQHF. In nucleotides, the CDR3 is TGTGCCAGCAGCCCGGGCAGGGACCAGCCCCAGCATTTT. V gene TRBV5-4 combines with J gene TRBJ1-5; the D gene is possibly TRBD1 (5 bases). This CDR3 contains 13 residues. V shed 4 bases and J shed 7 bases, with 12 bases lying between them. Per germline, CDR1 SGHNT and CDR2 YYREEE (reference sequence).

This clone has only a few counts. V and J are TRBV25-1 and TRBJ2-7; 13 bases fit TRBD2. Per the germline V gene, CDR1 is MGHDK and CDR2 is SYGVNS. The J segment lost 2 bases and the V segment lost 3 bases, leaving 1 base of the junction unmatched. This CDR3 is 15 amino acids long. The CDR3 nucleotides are TGTGCCAGCAGTGATGGACTAGCGGGAGCCTACGAGCAGTACTTC. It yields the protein CASSDGLAGAYEQYF.

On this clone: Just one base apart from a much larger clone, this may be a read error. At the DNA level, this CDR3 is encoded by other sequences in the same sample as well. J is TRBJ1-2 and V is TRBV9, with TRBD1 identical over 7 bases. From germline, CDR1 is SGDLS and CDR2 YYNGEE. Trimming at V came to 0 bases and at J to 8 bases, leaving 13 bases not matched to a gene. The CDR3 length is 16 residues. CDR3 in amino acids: CASSVDEDRAPFGYTF. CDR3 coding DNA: TGTGCCAGCAGCGTAGATGAAGACAGGGCGCCCTTCGGCTACACCTTC.

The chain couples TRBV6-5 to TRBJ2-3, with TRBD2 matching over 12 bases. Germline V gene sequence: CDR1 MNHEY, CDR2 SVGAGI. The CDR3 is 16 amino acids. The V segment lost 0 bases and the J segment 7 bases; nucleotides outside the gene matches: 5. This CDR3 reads CASSYSGLAGGHTQYF. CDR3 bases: TGTGCCAGCAGTTACTCAGGGCTAGCGGGAGGGCATACGCAGTATTTT.

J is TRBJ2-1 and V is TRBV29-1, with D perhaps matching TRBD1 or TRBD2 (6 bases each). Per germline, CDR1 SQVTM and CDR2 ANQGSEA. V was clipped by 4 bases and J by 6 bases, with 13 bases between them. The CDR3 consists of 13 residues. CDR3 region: CSVVGGPRNEQFF. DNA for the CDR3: TGCAGCGTTGTTGGGGGGCCCCGCAATGAGCAGTTCTTC.

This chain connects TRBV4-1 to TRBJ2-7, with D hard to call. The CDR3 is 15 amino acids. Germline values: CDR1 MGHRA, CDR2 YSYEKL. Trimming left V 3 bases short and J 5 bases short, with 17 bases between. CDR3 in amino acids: CASSQSVLRSHEQYF. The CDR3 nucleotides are TGCGCCAGCAGCCAGTCTGTACTGCGGTCACACGAGCAGTACTTC.

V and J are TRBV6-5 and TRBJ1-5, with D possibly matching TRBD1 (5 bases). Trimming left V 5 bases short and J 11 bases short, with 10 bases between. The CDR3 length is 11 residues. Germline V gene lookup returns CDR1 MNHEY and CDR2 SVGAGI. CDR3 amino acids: CASSERGAQHF. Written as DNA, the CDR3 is TGTGCCAGCAGTGAACGGGGGGCCCAGCATTTT.

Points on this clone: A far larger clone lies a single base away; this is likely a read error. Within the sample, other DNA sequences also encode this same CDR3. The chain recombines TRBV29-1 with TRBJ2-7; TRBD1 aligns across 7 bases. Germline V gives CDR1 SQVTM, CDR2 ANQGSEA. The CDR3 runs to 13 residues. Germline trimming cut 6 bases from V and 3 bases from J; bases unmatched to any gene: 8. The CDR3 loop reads CSVNRGSGYEQYF. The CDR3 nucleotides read TGCAGCGTAAACAGGGGTTCAGGCTACGAGCAGTACTTC.

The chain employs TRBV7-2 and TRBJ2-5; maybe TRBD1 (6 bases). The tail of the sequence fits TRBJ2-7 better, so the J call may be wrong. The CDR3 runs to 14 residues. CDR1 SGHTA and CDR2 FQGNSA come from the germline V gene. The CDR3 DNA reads TGTGCCAGCAGCCCCTCACAGGGTTCGTCCGAGCAGTACTTC. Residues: CASSPSQGSSEQYF.

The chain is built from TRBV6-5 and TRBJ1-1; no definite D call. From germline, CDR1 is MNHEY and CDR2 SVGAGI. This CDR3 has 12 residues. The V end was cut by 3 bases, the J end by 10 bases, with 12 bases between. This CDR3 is CASSYPPRRAFF. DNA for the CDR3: TGTGCCAGCAGTTATCCCCCCCGAAGAGCTTTCTTT.

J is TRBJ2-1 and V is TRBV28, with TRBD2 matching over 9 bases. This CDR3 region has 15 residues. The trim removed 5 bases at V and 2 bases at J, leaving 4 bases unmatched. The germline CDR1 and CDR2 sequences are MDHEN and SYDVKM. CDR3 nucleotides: TGTGCCAGCAGTACTAGCGGGCCGACCTACAATGAGCAGTTCTTC. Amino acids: CASSTSGPTYNEQFF. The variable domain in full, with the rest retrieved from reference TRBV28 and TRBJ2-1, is DVKVTQSSRYLVKRTGEKVFLECVQDMDHENMFWYRQDPGLGLRLIYFSYDVKMKEKGDIPEGYSVSREKKERFSLILESASTNQTSMYLCASSTSGPTYNEQFFGPGTRLTVL.

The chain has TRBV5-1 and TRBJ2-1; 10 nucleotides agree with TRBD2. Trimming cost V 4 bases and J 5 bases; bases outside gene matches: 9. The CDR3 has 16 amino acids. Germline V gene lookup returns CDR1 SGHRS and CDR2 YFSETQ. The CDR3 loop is CASSAPGLASHNEQFF. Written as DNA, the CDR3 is TGCGCCAGCAGCGCACCGGGACTAGCGAGTCACAATGAGCAGTTCTTC.